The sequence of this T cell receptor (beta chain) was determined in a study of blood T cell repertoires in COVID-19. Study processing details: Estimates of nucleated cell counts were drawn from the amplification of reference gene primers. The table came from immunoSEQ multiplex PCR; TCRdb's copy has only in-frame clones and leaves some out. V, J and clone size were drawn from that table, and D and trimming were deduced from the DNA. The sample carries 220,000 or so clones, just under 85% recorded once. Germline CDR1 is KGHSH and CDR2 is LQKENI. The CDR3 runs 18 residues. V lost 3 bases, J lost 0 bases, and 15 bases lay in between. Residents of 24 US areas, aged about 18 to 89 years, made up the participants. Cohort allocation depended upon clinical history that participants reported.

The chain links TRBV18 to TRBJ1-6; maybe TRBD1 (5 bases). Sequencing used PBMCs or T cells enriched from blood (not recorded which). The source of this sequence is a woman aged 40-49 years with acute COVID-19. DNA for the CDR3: TGTGCCAGCTCACCCCAGACAGTTTCGAGCTCCTATAATTCACCCCTCCACTTT. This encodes CASSPQTVSSSYNSPLHF.